This T cell receptor (beta chain) comes out of a study of blood T cell repertoires in COVID-19. This clone has just one count. Germline V gene data show CDR1 as SNHLY and CDR2 as FYNNEI. The junction had 3 bases not matched to a gene; V was cut back by 6 bases and J by 6 bases. The CDR3 is 12 residues long. Clones were read by immunoSEQ multiplex PCR, and TCRdb kept only the in-frame ones, dropping some. This table has about 220,000 clones, approximately 84% appearing once. Material: peripheral blood. This TCR came from a woman aged 25-40 years who had recovered from COVID-19. The chain carries TRBV2 and TRBJ2-3; 7 bases align to TRBD1. CDR3 nucleotides: TGTGCCAGCAGGACAGGGATCGATACGCAGTATTTT. Its translation is CASRTGIDTQYF.